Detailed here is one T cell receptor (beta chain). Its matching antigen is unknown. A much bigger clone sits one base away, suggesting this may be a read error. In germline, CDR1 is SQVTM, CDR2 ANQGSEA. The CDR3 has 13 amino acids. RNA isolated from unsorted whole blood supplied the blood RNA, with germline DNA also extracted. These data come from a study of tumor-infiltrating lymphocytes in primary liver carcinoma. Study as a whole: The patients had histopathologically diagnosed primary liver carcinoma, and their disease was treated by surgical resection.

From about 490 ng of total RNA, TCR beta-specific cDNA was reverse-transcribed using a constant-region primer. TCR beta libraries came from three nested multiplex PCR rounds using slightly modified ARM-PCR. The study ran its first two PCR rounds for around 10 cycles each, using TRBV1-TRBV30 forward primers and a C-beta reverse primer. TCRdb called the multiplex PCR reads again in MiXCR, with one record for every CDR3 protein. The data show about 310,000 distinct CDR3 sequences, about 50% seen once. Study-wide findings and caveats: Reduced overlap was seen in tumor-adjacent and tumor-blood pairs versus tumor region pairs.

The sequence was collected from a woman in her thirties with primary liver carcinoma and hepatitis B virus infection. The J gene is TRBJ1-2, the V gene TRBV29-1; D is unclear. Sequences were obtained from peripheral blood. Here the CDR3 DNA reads TGCGGCGCCCGGACGGGAGCTAACTATGGCTACACCTTC. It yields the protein CGARTGANYGYTF.